This TCR beta chain was documented in a study of identical twins. cDNA carried unique molecular identifiers, and a universal primer site was added by template switching. TCRdb used MiXCR to reprocess the 5' RACE reads, holding one entry per CDR3 protein. Of hundreds of thousands of distinct CDR3 sequences listed, approximately 9% are singletons. Findings and caveats of the study: High-abundance cord blood beta clonotypes had fewer insertions; memory repertoires showed none. Compared with models, monozygotic twins showed more out-of-frame TCR alpha sharing.

This clonotype was observed a few times. Its antigen is currently unknown. The CDR3 has 13 residues. Germline V CDR1 and CDR2: SQVTM, ANQGSEA. The ends lost 4 bases at V and 9 bases at J; junction bases unmatched: 8. The sample was memory (CD45RO+) T cells sorted from blood. This TCR was sampled from a woman in her late teens or twenties in good health. The V gene is TRBV29-1, the J gene TRBJ2-7, with TRBD1 identical over 11 bases. The CDR3: CSVGGQGEFRQYF. CDR3 coding DNA: TGCAGCGTTGGGGGACAGGGGGAATTCCGGCAGTACTTC.